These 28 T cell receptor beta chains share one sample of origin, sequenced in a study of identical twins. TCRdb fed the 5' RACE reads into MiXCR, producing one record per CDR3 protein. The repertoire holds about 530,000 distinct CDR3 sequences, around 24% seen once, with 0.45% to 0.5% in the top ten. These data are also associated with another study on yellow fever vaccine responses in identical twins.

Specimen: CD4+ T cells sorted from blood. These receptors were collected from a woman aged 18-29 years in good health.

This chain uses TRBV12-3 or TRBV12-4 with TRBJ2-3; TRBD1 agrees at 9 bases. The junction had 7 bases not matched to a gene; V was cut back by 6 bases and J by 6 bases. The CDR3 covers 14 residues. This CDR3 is CASSGQGHWDTQYF. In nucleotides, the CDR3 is TGTGCCAGCAGCGGACAGGGGCATTGGGATACGCAGTATTTT.

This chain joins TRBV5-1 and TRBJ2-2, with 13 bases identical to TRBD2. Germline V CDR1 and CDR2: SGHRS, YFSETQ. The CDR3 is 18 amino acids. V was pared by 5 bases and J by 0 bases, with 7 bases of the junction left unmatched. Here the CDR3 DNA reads TGCGCCAGCAGTTCCGGGACTAGCGGGGCCGCGAACACCGGGGAGCTGTTTTTT. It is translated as CASSSGTSGAANTGELFF.

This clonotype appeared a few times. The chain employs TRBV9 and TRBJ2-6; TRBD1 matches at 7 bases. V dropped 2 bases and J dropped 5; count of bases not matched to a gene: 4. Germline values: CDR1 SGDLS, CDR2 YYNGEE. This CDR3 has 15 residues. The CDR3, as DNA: TGTGCCAGCAGCGTCGACAGGGCGTGGGCCAACGTCCTGACTTTC. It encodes CASSVDRAWANVLTF.

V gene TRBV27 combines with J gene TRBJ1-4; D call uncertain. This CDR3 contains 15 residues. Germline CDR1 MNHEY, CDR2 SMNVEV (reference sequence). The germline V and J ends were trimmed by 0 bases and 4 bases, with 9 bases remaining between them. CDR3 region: CASSLSWKFNEKLFF. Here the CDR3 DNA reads TGTGCCAGCAGTTTATCGTGGAAGTTTAATGAAAAACTGTTTTTT.

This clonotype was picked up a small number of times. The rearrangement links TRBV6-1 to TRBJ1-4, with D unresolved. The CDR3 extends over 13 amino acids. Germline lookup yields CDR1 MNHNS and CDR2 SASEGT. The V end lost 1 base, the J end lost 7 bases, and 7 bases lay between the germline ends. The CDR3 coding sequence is TGTGCCAGCAGTGAAGTTAAGGTTGAAAAACTGTTTTTT. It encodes CASSEVKVEKLFF.

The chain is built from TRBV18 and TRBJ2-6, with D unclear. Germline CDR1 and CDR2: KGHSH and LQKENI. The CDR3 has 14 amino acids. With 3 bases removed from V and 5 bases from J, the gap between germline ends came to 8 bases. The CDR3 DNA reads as TGTGCCAGCTCACCTCAAACCTGGGCCAACGTCCTGACTTTC. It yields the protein CASSPQTWANVLTF.

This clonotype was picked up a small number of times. DNA for the CDR3: TGCGCCAGCAGCTTGGTACATCCGAACACCGGGGAGCTGTTTTTT. Translation: CASSLVHPNTGELFF. The chain has TRBV5-1 and TRBJ2-2; D not certain. V was trimmed by 0 bases and J by 0 bases, leaving 6 bases between them. CDR3 length equals 15 residues. Germline lookup yields CDR1 SGHRS and CDR2 YFSETQ.

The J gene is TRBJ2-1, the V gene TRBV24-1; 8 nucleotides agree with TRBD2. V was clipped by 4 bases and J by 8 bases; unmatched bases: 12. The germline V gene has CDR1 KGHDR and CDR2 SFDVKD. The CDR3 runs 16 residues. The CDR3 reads CATSDRGTRGLYEQFF. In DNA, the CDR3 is TGTGCCACCAGTGACCGAGGGACTAGGGGTCTATATGAGCAGTTCTTC.

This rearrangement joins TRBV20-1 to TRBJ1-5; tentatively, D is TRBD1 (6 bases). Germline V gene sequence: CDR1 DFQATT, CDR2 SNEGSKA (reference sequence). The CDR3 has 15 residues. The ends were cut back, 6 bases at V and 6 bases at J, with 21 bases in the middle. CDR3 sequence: CSAAPGGLSFQPQHF. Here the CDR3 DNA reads TGCAGTGCGGCCCCCGGGGGGCTCTCTTTTCAGCCCCAGCATTTT.

CDR3 in DNA: TGTGCCAGCAGCGTAGCTACTGGCTTTTCGGAGCAGTTCTTC. Translating it yields CASSVATGFSEQFF. This chain joins TRBV9 and TRBJ2-1, with no clear D. This CDR3 has 14 amino acids. Trimming left V 0 bases short and J 10 bases short, with 14 bases between. In germline, CDR1 is SGDLS, CDR2 YYNGEE.

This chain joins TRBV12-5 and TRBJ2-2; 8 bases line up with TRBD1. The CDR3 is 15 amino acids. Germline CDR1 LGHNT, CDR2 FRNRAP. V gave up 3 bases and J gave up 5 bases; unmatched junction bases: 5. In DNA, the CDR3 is TGTGCTAGTGGTTTCCTCACAGGGGGAACCGGGGAGCTGTTTTTT. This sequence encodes CASGFLTGGTGELFF.

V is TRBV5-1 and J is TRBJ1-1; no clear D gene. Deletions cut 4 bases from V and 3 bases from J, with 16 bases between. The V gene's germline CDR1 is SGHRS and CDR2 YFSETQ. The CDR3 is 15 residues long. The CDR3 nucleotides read TGCGCCAGCAGCCGCGATCCTCCCGGGTACACTGAAGCTTTCTTT. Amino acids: CASSRDPPGYTEAFF.

The CDR3 spells CASSQVSGLNTEAFF. The CDR3 DNA is TGTGCCAGCAGCCAAGTAAGCGGGCTCAACACTGAAGCTTTCTTT. The chain employs TRBV4-2 and TRBJ1-1, with D unresolved. Looked up from germline, CDR1 is LGHNA and CDR2 is YNFKEQ. V lost 1 base to trimming and J lost 2 bases, with 11 bases between them. The CDR3 is 15 residues long.

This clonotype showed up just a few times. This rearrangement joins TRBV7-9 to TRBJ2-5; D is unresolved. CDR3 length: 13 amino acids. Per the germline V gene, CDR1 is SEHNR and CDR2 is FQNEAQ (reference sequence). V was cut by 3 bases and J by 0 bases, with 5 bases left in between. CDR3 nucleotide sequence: TGTGCCAGCAGCTTTAAGAACCAAGAGACCCAGTACTTC. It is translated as CASSFKNQETQYF.

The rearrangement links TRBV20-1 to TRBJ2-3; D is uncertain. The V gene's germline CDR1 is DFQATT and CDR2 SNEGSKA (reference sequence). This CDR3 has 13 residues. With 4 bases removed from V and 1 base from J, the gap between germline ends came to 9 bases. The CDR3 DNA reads TGCAGTGCTATAAGGACGGGCACAGATACGCAGTATTTT. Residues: CSAIRTGTDTQYF.

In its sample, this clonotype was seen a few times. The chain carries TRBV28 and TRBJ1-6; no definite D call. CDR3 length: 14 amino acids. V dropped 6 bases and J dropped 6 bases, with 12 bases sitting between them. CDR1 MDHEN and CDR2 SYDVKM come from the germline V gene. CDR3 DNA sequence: TGTGCCAGCAGGAAAAGGGCCCCTAATTCACCCCTCCACTTT. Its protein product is CASRKRAPNSPLHF.

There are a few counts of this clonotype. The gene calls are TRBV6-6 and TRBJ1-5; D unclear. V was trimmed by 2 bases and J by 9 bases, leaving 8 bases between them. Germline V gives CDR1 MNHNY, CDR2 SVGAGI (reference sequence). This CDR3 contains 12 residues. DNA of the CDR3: TGTGCCAGCAGTTACGGTGAGGGGCCCCAGCATTTT. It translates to CASSYGEGPQHF.

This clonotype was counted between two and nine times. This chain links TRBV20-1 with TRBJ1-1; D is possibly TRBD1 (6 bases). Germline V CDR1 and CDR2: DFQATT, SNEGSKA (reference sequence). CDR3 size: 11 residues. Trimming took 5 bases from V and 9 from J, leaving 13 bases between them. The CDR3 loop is CSAARQAQAFF. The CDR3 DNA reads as TGCAGTGCTGCTCGACAGGCCCAAGCTTTCTTT.

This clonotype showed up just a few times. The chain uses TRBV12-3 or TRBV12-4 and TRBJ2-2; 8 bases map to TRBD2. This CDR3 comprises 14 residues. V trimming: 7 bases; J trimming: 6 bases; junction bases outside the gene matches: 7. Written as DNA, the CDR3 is TGTGCCAGCATCCCCCGGGGGGGGGCCGGGGAGCTGTTTTTT. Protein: CASIPRGGAGELFF.

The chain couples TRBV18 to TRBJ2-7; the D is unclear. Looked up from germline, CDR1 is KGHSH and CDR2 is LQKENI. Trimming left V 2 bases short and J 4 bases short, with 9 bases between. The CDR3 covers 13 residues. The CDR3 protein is CASSPIPEYEQYF. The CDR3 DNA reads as TGTGCCAGCTCACCAATCCCAGAATACGAGCAGTACTTC.

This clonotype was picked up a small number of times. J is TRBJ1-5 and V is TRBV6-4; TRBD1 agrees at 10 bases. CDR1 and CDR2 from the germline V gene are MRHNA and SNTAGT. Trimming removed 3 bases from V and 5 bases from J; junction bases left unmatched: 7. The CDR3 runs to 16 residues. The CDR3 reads CASSETGGIPYQPQHF. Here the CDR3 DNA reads TGTGCCAGCAGTGAGACAGGGGGCATTCCCTATCAGCCCCAGCATTTT.

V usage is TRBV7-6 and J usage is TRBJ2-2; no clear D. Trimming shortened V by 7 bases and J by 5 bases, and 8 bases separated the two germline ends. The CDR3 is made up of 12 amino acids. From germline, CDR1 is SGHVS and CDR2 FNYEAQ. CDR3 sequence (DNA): TGTGCCAGCAACCCTCGGACCGGGGAGCTGTTTTTT. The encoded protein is CASNPRTGELFF.

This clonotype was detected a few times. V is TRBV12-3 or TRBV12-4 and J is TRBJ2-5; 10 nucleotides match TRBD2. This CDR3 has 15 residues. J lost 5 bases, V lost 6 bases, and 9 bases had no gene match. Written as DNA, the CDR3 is TGTGCCAGCAGCACACCCGGGACTAGCGAGGAGACCCAGTACTTC. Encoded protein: CASSTPGTSEETQYF.

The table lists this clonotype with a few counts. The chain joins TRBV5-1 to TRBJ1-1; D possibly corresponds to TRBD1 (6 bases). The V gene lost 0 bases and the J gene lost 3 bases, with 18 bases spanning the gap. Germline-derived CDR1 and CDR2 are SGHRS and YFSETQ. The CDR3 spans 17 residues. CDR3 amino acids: CASSLARYRGADTEAFF. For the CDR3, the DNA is TGCGCCAGCAGCTTGGCCCGATACCGGGGGGCGGACACTGAAGCTTTCTTT.

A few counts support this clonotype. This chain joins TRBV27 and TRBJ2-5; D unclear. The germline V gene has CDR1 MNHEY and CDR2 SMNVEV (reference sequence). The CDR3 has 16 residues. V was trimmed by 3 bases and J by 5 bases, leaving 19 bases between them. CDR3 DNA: TGTGCCAGCAGTTTCACCATCCCACAGAAATCGGAGACCCAGTACTTC. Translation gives CASSFTIPQKSETQYF.

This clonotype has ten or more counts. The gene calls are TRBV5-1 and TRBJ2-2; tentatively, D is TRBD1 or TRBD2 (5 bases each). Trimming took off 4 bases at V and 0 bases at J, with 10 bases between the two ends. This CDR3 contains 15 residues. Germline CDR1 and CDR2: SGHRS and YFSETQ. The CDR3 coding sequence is TGCGCCAGCAGCCCCGGGACGACGAACACCGGGGAGCTGTTTTTT. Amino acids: CASSPGTTNTGELFF.

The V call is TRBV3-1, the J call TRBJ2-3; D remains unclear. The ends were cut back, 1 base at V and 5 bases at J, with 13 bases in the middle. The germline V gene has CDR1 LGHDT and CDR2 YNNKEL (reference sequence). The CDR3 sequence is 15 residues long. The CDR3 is CASSQVVTKGDTQYF. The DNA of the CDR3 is TGTGCCAGCAGCCAAGTCGTGACCAAAGGAGATACGCAGTATTTT.

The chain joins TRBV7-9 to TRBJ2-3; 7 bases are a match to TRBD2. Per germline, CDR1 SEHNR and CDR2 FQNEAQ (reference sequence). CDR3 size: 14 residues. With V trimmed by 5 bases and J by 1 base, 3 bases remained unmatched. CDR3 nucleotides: TGTGCCAGCAGCGATGGGGGGGGCACAGATACGCAGTATTTT. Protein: CASSDGGGTDTQYF.